The clone carrying this TCR beta chain was counted a few times. Antigen: not known. This sample was taken from a study of CD8 T cells in ankylosing spondylitis. Study conclusions and caveats: Disease-associated clones were reportedly significantly overrepresented in matched ankylosing spondylitis synovial fluid.

Researchers built TCR beta libraries using quantitative 5'-RACE with molecular barcodes. TCRdb fed the 5' RACE reads into MiXCR, producing one record per CDR3 protein. The table includes 150,000 or so distinct CDR3 sequences, around a third detected once. The TCR was taken from a male donor with ankylosing spondylitis. Sequencing used synovial fluid, either unsorted or a sorted T cell fraction (not recorded which).

Here the CDR3 reads CASSYQPGTGETQYF. DNA for the CDR3: TGTGCCAGCAGTTACCAACCGGGGACGGGAGAGACCCAGTACTTC. The genes are TRBV6-5 and TRBJ2-5; tentatively, D is TRBD1 or TRBD2 (5 bases each). Trimming shortened V by 2 bases and J by 4 bases, and 14 bases separated the two germline ends. The germline CDR1 and CDR2 sequences are MNHEY and SVGAGI. This CDR3 comprises 15 residues.